Below are 29 T cell receptor beta chains sequenced from a single sample in a study of shared clonotypes between healthy human individuals (TCRdb year 2020). The library was built by means of the immunoSEQ multiplex PCR assay. TCRdb provides this immuneACCESS table in a form limited to in-frame rearrangements. Some clones are lacking; in checked studies, under half of them reflect an unresolved V gene, and why the rest are absent is not known. Here the sample has around 1.4 million clones; just under 99% occur a single time. In total, the top ten clones hold around 0.38% of the sample. The sequencing sample was made of naive CD4+ T cells sorted from blood. The cell subset or site label corresponds to: CD45RA+ positively selected. These receptors were obtained from a man aged 25 to 40 in good health.

The genes are TRBV6-5 and TRBJ1-2; D gene unclear. Trimming shortened V by 0 bases and J by 8 bases, and 19 bases separated the two germline ends. CDR3 length equals 16 residues. CDR1 and CDR2 (germline): MNHEY, SVGAGI. The CDR3 here is CASSYSSLLPPGGYTF. The CDR3, as DNA: TGTGCCAGCAGTTACTCGTCCCTATTGCCGCCCGGGGGCTACACCTTC.

This chain uses TRBV29-1 with TRBJ1-1; a weak D match, TRBD1 (6 bases). The CDR3 is 12 residues long. Trimming took off 3 bases at V and 11 bases at J, with 16 bases between the two ends. Germline loops: CDR1 SQVTM, CDR2 ANQGSEA. CDR3 nucleotides: TGCAGCGTTGATTCAGGGGCCTTCCCCGCTTTCTTT. Encoded protein: CSVDSGAFPAFF.

This sequence joins TRBV5-4 and TRBJ2-7; the match to TRBD2 covers 9 bases. The CDR3 has 15 amino acids. The junction had 7 bases not matched to a gene; V was cut back by 0 bases and J by 6 bases. Per germline, CDR1 SGHNT and CDR2 YYREEE (reference sequence). Written as DNA, the CDR3 is TGTGCCAGCAGCTTGGTGCTTAGCGGGAGTCGCGAGCAGTACTTC. Its protein is CASSLVLSGSREQYF.

This chain uses TRBV18 with TRBJ2-1, with 7 bases matching TRBD2. The CDR3 runs to 15 residues. J lost 8 bases, V lost 3 bases, and 10 bases had no gene match. CDR1 and CDR2 (germline): KGHSH, LQKENI. CDR3 bases: TGTGCCAGCTCACCCCAAGCGGGAATTTTGGATGAGCAGTTCTTC. This translates into CASSPQAGILDEQFF.

The V gene is TRBV28, the J gene TRBJ2-3; D gene ambiguous. V lost 10 bases, J lost 0 bases, and 8 bases lay in between. The CDR3 contains 12 residues. Germline V gives CDR1 MDHEN, CDR2 SYDVKM. The CDR3, as DNA: TGTGCCATAAAAAAGAGCACAGATACGCAGTATTTT. The encoded protein is CAIKKSTDTQYF.

The rearrangement uses TRBV14 and TRBJ1-2; no clear D. The CDR3 length is 15 residues. Germline V gives CDR1 SGHDN, CDR2 FVKESK. Trimming cost V 4 bases and J 2 bases, with 14 bases left between them. CDR3 sequence: CASSPNLGRNYGYTF. The CDR3, as DNA: TGTGCCAGCAGCCCCAACTTAGGACGGAACTATGGCTACACCTTC.

The V and J genes are TRBV28 and TRBJ1-1; the D gene is possibly TRBD1 (6 bases). CDR3 size: 13 residues. Germline CDR1 and CDR2: MDHEN and SYDVKM. The ends were cut back, 8 bases at V and 0 bases at J, with 10 bases in the middle. This chain's CDR3 is CASYRVLNTEAFF. Here the CDR3 DNA reads TGTGCCAGCTACAGGGTATTGAACACTGAAGCTTTCTTT.

The V gene is TRBV5-1, the J gene TRBJ2-1; tentative D call: TRBD2 (6 bases). The ends were cut back, 4 bases at V and 4 bases at J, with 27 bases in the middle. There are 19 residues in the CDR3. Germline CDR1 is SGHRS and CDR2 is YFSETQ. CDR3 amino acids: CASSPEGLRGLAAYNEQFF. For the CDR3, the DNA is TGCGCCAGCAGCCCGGAGGGACTCCGCGGGTTAGCGGCTTACAATGAGCAGTTCTTC.

As for this clone: Other nucleotide sequences in the sample specify the same CDR3. The chain uses TRBV5-1 and TRBJ2-7; D call uncertain. The CDR3 contains 13 residues. The germline V gene encodes CDR1 SGHRS and CDR2 YFSETQ. Trimming cost V 1 base and J 3 bases, with 8 bases left between them. DNA for the CDR3: TGCGCCAGCAGCTTGATAGGGCACTACGAGCAGTACTTC. As protein: CASSLIGHYEQYF. The variable domain in full, with the rest retrieved from reference TRBV5-1 and TRBJ2-7, is KAGVTQTPRYLIKTRGQQVTLSCSPISGHRSVSWYQQTPGQGLQFLFEYFSETQRNKGNFPGRFSGRQFSNSRSEMNVSTLELGDSALYLCASSLIGHYEQYFGPGTRLTVT.

This clone appeared once. The rearrangement links TRBV18 to TRBJ2-7; possible D gene TRBD1, 5 bases. Germline V gives CDR1 KGHSH, CDR2 LQKENI. CDR3 length: 18 amino acids. V lost 2 bases and J lost 3, with 23 bases in between. The CDR3 DNA reads TGTGCCAGCTCACCATTGGGGCAAGTCCCTACCGCCGACTACGAGCAGTACTTC. This translates into CASSPLGQVPTADYEQYF.

The chain uses TRBV5-1 and TRBJ2-1; no clear D gene. This CDR3 has 14 amino acids. Germline V gene data show CDR1 as SGHRS and CDR2 as YFSETQ. The ends were cut back, 0 bases at V and 6 bases at J, with 10 bases in the middle. For the CDR3, the DNA is TGCGCCAGCAGCTTGGAGCCAGGCAGCAATGAGCAGTTCTTC. Residues: CASSLEPGSNEQFF.

The chain recombines TRBV9 with TRBJ2-1; TRBD2 is a possible D gene (6 bases). The V end lost 0 bases, the J end lost 5 bases, and 9 bases lay between the germline ends. The germline V gene has CDR1 SGDLS and CDR2 YYNGEE. The CDR3 length is 14 residues. CDR3 amino acids: CASSVAKRDNEQFF. Written as DNA, the CDR3 is TGTGCCAGCAGCGTAGCCAAGCGGGACAATGAGCAGTTCTTC.

The V and J genes are TRBV6-4 and TRBJ2-3; 9 positions agree with TRBD2. V was pared by 4 bases and J by 0 bases, with 11 bases of the junction left unmatched. Germline values: CDR1 MRHNA, CDR2 SNTAGT. This CDR3 spans 18 amino acids. CDR3 residues: CASSVPSGRRYSTDTQYF. The DNA for the CDR3 is TGTGCCAGCAGTGTCCCCAGCGGGAGGAGGTATAGCACAGATACGCAGTATTTT.

The chain couples TRBV5-5 to TRBJ2-3, with a possible D match to TRBD2 (6 bases). The germline V and J ends were trimmed by 2 bases and 0 bases, with 10 bases remaining between them. The CDR3 loop spans 15 amino acids. Per the germline V gene, CDR1 is SGHKS and CDR2 is YYEKEE (reference sequence). As DNA, the CDR3 is TGTGCCAGCAGCTTTCTAGCGATGAGCACAGATACGCAGTATTTT. Amino acid sequence: CASSFLAMSTDTQYF.

The chain combines TRBV18 with TRBJ1-1; a weak D match, TRBD1 (6 bases). The CDR3 has 15 amino acids. Germline V gene lookup returns CDR1 KGHSH and CDR2 LQKENI. Trimming pared 2 bases from V and 1 base from J, leaving 11 bases between. The CDR3 loop reads CASSPAGTTNTEAFF. The CDR3 DNA follows: TGTGCCAGCTCACCAGCCGGGACAACGAACACTGAAGCTTTCTTT.

This clone was counted once. This rearrangement joins TRBV4-1 to TRBJ1-3; 7 nucleotides agree with TRBD1. V gave up 2 bases and J gave up 2 bases; unmatched junction bases: 3. This CDR3 is built from 15 residues. The germline V gene has CDR1 MGHRA and CDR2 YSYEKL. The CDR3 coding sequence is TGCGCCAGCAGCCAACCCGGGACAGCTGGAAACACCATATATTTT. This codes for CASSQPGTAGNTIYF.

The chain employs TRBV7-2 and TRBJ2-7; 8 bases fit TRBD2. With V trimmed by 7 bases and J by 2 bases, 7 bases remained unmatched. The germline V gene encodes CDR1 SGHTA and CDR2 FQGNSA. This CDR3 has 14 residues. CDR3 protein: CASTFSGATYEQYF. In DNA form, the CDR3 reads TGTGCCAGCACCTTTAGCGGGGCCACCTACGAGCAGTACTTC.

This clone appeared once. V is TRBV7-2 and J is TRBJ2-7; D gene unclear. V gave up 1 base and J gave up 3 bases, with 10 bases separating them. The CDR3 consists of 14 residues. From germline, CDR1 is SGHTA and CDR2 FQGNSA. Here the CDR3 reads CASSLGPAGYEQYF. CDR3 DNA sequence: TGTGCCAGCAGCTTAGGGCCAGCCGGCTACGAGCAGTACTTC.

The V gene is TRBV6-6, the J gene TRBJ2-7, with D possibly being TRBD1 or TRBD2 (7 bases each). Germline V lookup: CDR1 MNHNY, CDR2 SVGAGI (reference sequence). Trimming removed 11 bases at V and 2 bases at J, with 16 bases between. This CDR3 contains 13 residues. CDR3 residues: CASRAGGAYEQYF. CDR3 sequence (DNA): TGTGCCTCGCGGGCAGGGGGGGCCTACGAGCAGTACTTC.

The chain is built from TRBV4-1 and TRBJ1-4, with D tentatively TRBD1 (6 bases). In germline, CDR1 is MGHRA, CDR2 YSYEKL. The CDR3 consists of 16 residues. V lost 3 bases to trimming and J lost 0 bases, with 11 bases between them. CDR3 coding DNA: TGCGCCAGCAGCCAGAGGGGGGAGGCAACTAATGAAAAACTGTTTTTT. Encoded protein: CASSQRGEATNEKLFF.

This clone occurred once. The rearrangement links TRBV28 to TRBJ2-7, with no clear D. V was pared by 7 bases and J by 3 bases, with 13 bases between. This CDR3 region has 13 residues. From germline, CDR1 is MDHEN and CDR2 SYDVKM. The chain's CDR3 is CASTSIPFYEQYF. CDR3 bases: TGTGCCAGCACCTCGATTCCCTTCTACGAGCAGTACTTC.

Here the CDR3 reads CSVLGPSYGYTF. DNA for the CDR3: TGCAGCGTCCTGGGACCTTCCTATGGCTACACCTTC. The rearrangement joins TRBV29-1 to TRBJ1-2, with D possibly TRBD1 on 5 matching bases. Trimming left V 6 bases short and J 4 bases short, with 12 bases between. The CDR3 spans 12 residues. CDR1 SQVTM and CDR2 ANQGSEA come from the germline V gene. Variable domain in full (rest from reference TRBV29-1 and TRBJ1-2): SAVISQKPSRDICQRGTSLTIQCQVDSQVTMMFWYRQQPGQSLTLIATANQGSEATYESGFVIDKFPISRPNLTFSTLTVSNMSPEDSSIYLCSVLGPSYGYTFGSGTRLTVV.

The J gene is TRBJ2-7, the V gene TRBV4-1, with 8 positions matching TRBD1. With V trimmed by 4 bases and J by 5 bases, 7 bases remained unmatched. Germline values: CDR1 MGHRA, CDR2 YSYEKL. The CDR3 contains 14 residues. For the CDR3, the DNA is TGCGCCAGCAGCCGAACTACAGGGGGAGACGAGCAGTACTTC. Translating gives CASSRTTGGDEQYF.

With regard to this clone: At the DNA level, this CDR3 is encoded by other sequences in the same sample as well. The chain is built from TRBV9 and TRBJ2-2, with D possibly being TRBD2 (5 bases). CDR3 size: 15 residues. The germline V and J ends were trimmed by 0 bases and 2 bases, with 8 bases remaining between them. Per the germline V gene, CDR1 is SGDLS and CDR2 is YYNGEE. The DNA for the CDR3 is TGTGCCAGCAGCGTAGGAGCGGCAAACACCGGGGAGCTGTTTTTT. Its translation: CASSVGAANTGELFF.

The chain is built from TRBV11-2 and TRBJ2-6; D is uncertain. From germline, CDR1 is SGHAT and CDR2 FQNNGV. The CDR3 is 17 residues long. The germline V and J ends were trimmed by 1 base and 1 base, with 11 bases remaining between them. DNA for the CDR3: TGTGCCAGCAGCTTAGGGCCCTTTAGGTCTGGGGCCAACGTCCTGACTTTC. This translates into CASSLGPFRSGANVLTF.

This chain uses TRBV19 with TRBJ2-1; D remains unclear. Germline V gives CDR1 LNHDA, CDR2 SQIVND (reference sequence). V lost 4 bases and J 2 bases, leaving 12 bases between the germline ends. The CDR3 is 15 residues long. The CDR3 here is CASSTKGSTYNEQFF. CDR3 nucleotide sequence: TGTGCCAGTAGTACTAAAGGAAGTACCTACAATGAGCAGTTCTTC.

The gene calls are TRBV5-1 and TRBJ2-1, with TRBD2 identical over 13 bases. CDR1 is SGHRS and CDR2 is YFSETQ in the germline V gene. The junction had 6 bases not matched to a gene; V was cut back by 4 bases and J by 5 bases. The CDR3 spans 16 residues. The CDR3 region has the DNA TGCGCCAGCAGCACCCGACTAGCGGGGGGAAACAATGAGCAGTTCTTC. It encodes CASSTRLAGGNNEQFF. The full variable domain, completed using reference TRBV5-1 and TRBJ2-1, is KAGVTQTPRYLIKTRGQQVTLSCSPISGHRSVSWYQQTPGQGLQFLFEYFSETQRNKGNFPGRFSGRQFSNSRSEMNVSTLELGDSALYLCASSTRLAGGNNEQFFGPGTRLTVL.

CDR3 in amino acids: CASSLSGGTYEQYF. In nucleotides, the CDR3 is TGTGCCAGCAGCTTAAGCGGGGGGACCTACGAGCAGTACTTC. This chain connects TRBV7-8 to TRBJ2-7, with TRBD2 identical over 9 bases. This CDR3 has 14 residues. With V trimmed by 2 bases and J by 2 bases, 1 base remained unmatched. Germline V gene data show CDR1 as SGHVS and CDR2 as FQNEAQ.

This chain joins TRBV5-1 and TRBJ2-5; 9 positions agree with TRBD1. Germline CDR1 and CDR2: SGHRS and YFSETQ. The CDR3 has 16 residues. V dropped 0 bases and J dropped 5; count of bases not matched to a gene: 8. CDR3 sequence: CASSLVAGTGRETQYF. Here the CDR3 DNA reads TGCGCCAGCAGCTTGGTGGCCGGGACAGGGAGGGAGACCCAGTACTTC.